Below are 11 T cell receptor beta chains sequenced from a single sample in a study of T cell responses to AZD1222 COVID-19 vaccine. Only in-frame clones appear in the TCRdb table, and some are missing; sequencing was by immunoSEQ multiplex PCR. The table records about 170,000 clones, approximately 92% of them present only once. This specimen was peripheral blood, taken on day 0 of AZD1222 vaccination. Every receptor here comes from an adult in good health.

The chain employs TRBV19 and TRBJ2-7; 9 nucleotides line up with TRBD1. The CDR3 extends over 14 amino acids. Germline V gene sequence: CDR1 LNHDA, CDR2 SQIVND (reference sequence). V dropped 4 bases and J dropped 3; count of bases not matched to a gene: 4. CDR3 nucleotide sequence: TGTGCCAGTAGTACGGGACAGGGCGACTACGAGCAGTACGTC. Its translation: CASSTGQGDYEQYV.

This clone was seen only a few times. The chain uses TRBV6-2 or TRBV6-3 and TRBJ1-2; the D gene is possibly TRBD1 (5 bases). The CDR3 is made up of 15 amino acids. Germline lookup yields CDR1 MNHEY and CDR2 SVGEGT. Trimming left V 2 bases short and J 3 bases short, with 13 bases between. In DNA, the CDR3 is TGTGCCAGCAGTTACAGGTCAGGGAGAGACTATGGCTACACCTTC. Translating gives CASSYRSGRDYGYTF.

The chain carries TRBV4-3 and TRBJ1-1; 9 bases map to TRBD1. In germline, CDR1 is LGHNA, CDR2 YSLEER. This CDR3 is 15 amino acids long. V lost 3 bases to trimming and J lost 4 bases; unmatched junction nucleotides: 6. CDR3 sequence (DNA): TGCGCCAGCAGCCAGACACAGGGGGCGACCACTGAAGCTTTCTTT. As protein: CASSQTQGATTEAFF.

The gene calls are TRBV27 and TRBJ2-3; possibly TRBD1 for D (5 bases). In germline, CDR1 is MNHEY, CDR2 SMNVEV (reference sequence). Trimming pared 4 bases from V and 8 bases from J, leaving 16 bases between. The length of the CDR3 is 14 residues. CDR3 residues: CASSSPRAQGTQYF. As DNA, the CDR3 is TGTGCCAGCAGTTCCCCTCGGGCCCAGGGTACGCAGTATTTT.

The chain has TRBV7-9 and TRBJ2-1; D might be TRBD2 (7 bases). Deletions cut 5 bases from V and 8 bases from J, with 19 bases between. The CDR3 is made up of 15 amino acids. The germline V gene encodes CDR1 SEHNR and CDR2 FQNEAQ (reference sequence). CDR3 bases: TGTGCCAGCAGCCCGAAAACCGGGGAGGGGGATGAGCAGTTCTTC. It is translated as CASSPKTGEGDEQFF.

The chain couples TRBV28 to TRBJ1-6; D is uncertain. Germline CDR1 reads MDHEN; CDR2 reads SYDVKM. Trimming removed 5 bases from V and 7 bases from J, with 12 bases in between. The CDR3 runs 14 residues. For the CDR3, the DNA is TGTGCCAGCAGTCCGGCAGCCCCAAATTCACCCCTCCACTTT. Amino acid sequence: CASSPAAPNSPLHF. Drawing the rest from reference TRBV28 and TRBJ1-6, the complete variable domain is DVKVTQSSRYLVKRTGEKVFLECVQDMDHENMFWYRQDPGLGLRLIYFSYDVKMKEKGDIPEGYSVSREKKERFSLILESASTNQTSMYLCASSPAAPNSPLHFGNGTRLTVT.

The rearrangement joins TRBV11-3 to TRBJ2-6, with 12 bases that match TRBD1. Per germline, CDR1 SGHNT and CDR2 YENEEA. This CDR3 is built from 17 residues. Trimming removed 6 bases from V and 1 base from J; junction bases left unmatched: 4. CDR3 coding DNA: TGTGCCAGCAGTCCGGGACAGGGGGCTTCTGGGGCCAACGTCCTGACTTTC. Protein: CASSPGQGASGANVLTF.

This chain joins TRBV7-2 and TRBJ2-7, with 8 bases aligning to TRBD2. Germline-derived CDR1 and CDR2 are SGHTA and FQGNSA. This CDR3 is 16 amino acids long. The V and J ends lost 5 bases and 7 bases, in that order; junction bases with no gene match: 16. The CDR3 loop is CASSLGGGLRLGEQYF. The DNA of the CDR3 is TGTGCCAGCAGCCTCGGGGGGGGACTGAGGCTCGGGGAGCAGTACTTC.

V is TRBV28 and J is TRBJ2-6, with D maybe TRBD1 (6 bases). Trimming stripped 5 bases from V and 0 bases from J, with 14 bases between. The CDR3 spans 17 residues. CDR1 is MDHEN, CDR2 SYDVKM, per germline. CDR3: CASSSQGFLSGANVLTF. The CDR3 coding sequence is TGTGCCAGCAGTAGTCAGGGGTTCCTCTCTGGGGCCAACGTCCTGACTTTC.

The chain carries TRBV19 and TRBJ1-3, with D hard to call. Germline V gives CDR1 LNHDA, CDR2 SQIVND (reference sequence). With 5 bases removed from V and 0 bases from J, the gap between germline ends came to 5 bases. The CDR3 is made up of 13 amino acids. The CDR3 nucleotides are TGTGCCAGTAGTCTCCACTCTGGAAACACCATATATTTT. The encoded protein is CASSLHSGNTIYF.

V and J are TRBV5-4 and TRBJ2-3; D is perhaps TRBD2 (7 bases). Germline V CDR1 and CDR2: SGHNT, YYREEE (reference sequence). The CDR3 sequence is 13 residues long. Deletions cut 2 bases from V and 6 bases from J, with 10 bases between. The CDR3 sequence: CASSFKGGDTQYF. Here the CDR3 DNA reads TGTGCCAGCAGCTTCAAGGGGGGGGATACGCAGTATTTT.